The rows below give T cell receptor beta chains drawn from one sample of a study of regulatory T cells in long-lasting Graves disease. Via MiXCR, TCRdb re-called the multiplex PCR reads, giving one row per CDR3 protein. The table has 400,000 to 500,000 distinct CDR3 sequences, roughly 17% seen once. The same specimen was also included in a second study, on T cells in Graves' hyperthyroidism and ophthalmopathy.

Sequencing used peripheral blood mononuclear cells (PBMCs), obtained at new diagnosis, from a patient treated with antithyroid drugs. These receptors came from a woman in her late teens or twenties with Graves disease. CDR3s include the opening cysteine and the closing phenylalanine or tryptophan. Each record gives: clone size, V gene, CDR3 length, J gene, D gene, CDR3 DNA, CDR3 protein. D genes are given only for firm matches. Expanded clones are given a class, and other clones once, few, many or no size at all.

size: few
V: TRBV20-1
length: 16
J: TRBJ2-3
D: .
DNA: TGCAGTGCTACGGGACTAGCGGAGGGGACAGGGGGTACGCAGTATTTT
CDR3: CSATGLAEGTGGTQYF

size: few
V: TRBV5-5
length: 16
J: TRBJ1-1
D: TRBD1
DNA: TGTGCCAGCAGCTTGATTGGGACAGGGCGTGGCACTGAAGCTTTCTTT
CDR3: CASSLIGTGRGTEAFF

size: many
V: TRBV6-5
length: 13
J: TRBJ2-7
D: .
DNA: TGTGCCAGCAGTTCATTCACTATCCACGAGCAGTACTTC
CDR3: CASSSFTIHEQYF

size: many
V: TRBV20-1
length: 16
J: TRBJ2-1
D: TRBD1
DNA: TGCAGTGCTAGAGAACAGGGGAGCTTCTCCTACAATGAGCAGTTCTTC
CDR3: CSAREQGSFSYNEQFF

size: many
V: TRBV12-3/TRBV12-4
length: 16
J: TRBJ2-3
D: TRBD2
DNA: TGTGCCAGCAGTTTTCCAGGCGGGGGGTGGACAGATACGCAGTATTTT
CDR3: CASSFPGGGWTDTQYF

size: many
V: TRBV7-2
length: 14
J: TRBJ2-1
D: .
DNA: TGTGCCAGCAGCTTAGGCGGGGTTCACAATGAGCAGTTCTTC
CDR3: CASSLGGVHNEQFF

size: many
V: TRBV20-1
length: 14
J: TRBJ2-7
D: TRBD2
DNA: TGCAGTGCTAGCGCACTAGCGGGCATCTACGAGCAGTACTTC
CDR3: CSASALAGIYEQYF

size: .
V: TRBV4-1
length: 17
J: TRBJ2-5
D: TRBD2
DNA: TGCGCCAGCAGCCAGCGTCTGACTAGCGGGAGTAGTAAGACCCAGTACTTC
CDR3: CASSQRLTSGSSKTQYF

size: .
V: TRBV19
length: 15
J: TRBJ2-7
D: TRBD2
DNA: TGTGCCAGTAGTATCCTAGCGGGATTAACCTACGAGCAGTACTTC
CDR3: CASSILAGLTYEQYF

size: many
V: TRBV7-9
length: 16
J: TRBJ2-4
D: TRBD1
DNA: TGTGCCAGCAGTCGGCCGGGACAGGGGGGCAAAAACATTCAGTACTTC
CDR3: CASSRPGQGGKNIQYF

size: few
V: TRBV6-1
length: 15
J: TRBJ2-1
D: TRBD1
DNA: TGTGCCAGCAGTACCGACAGGGAAGTGCGCAATGAGCAGTTCTTC
CDR3: CASSTDREVRNEQFF

size: many
V: TRBV30
length: 12
J: TRBJ2-7
D: .
DNA: TGTGCCTGTATTTTGGCTTCCTACGAGCAGTACTTC
CDR3: CACILASYEQYF

size: .
V: TRBV27
length: 15
J: TRBJ1-5
D: .
DNA: TGTGCCAGCAGTTCCCCGGGGCACACCGATCAGCCCCAGCATTTT
CDR3: CASSSPGHTDQPQHF

size: .
V: TRBV7-9
length: 12
J: TRBJ2-1
D: .
DNA: TGTGCCAGCAGCTTAGCGTGGGGGGAGCAGTTCTTC
CDR3: CASSLAWGEQFF

size: many
V: TRBV18
length: 14
J: TRBJ2-7
D: .
DNA: TGTGCCAGCTCACCACCGGAGGGGCCCTACGAGCAGTACTTC
CDR3: CASSPPEGPYEQYF

size: many
V: TRBV12-3/TRBV12-4
length: 15
J: TRBJ2-7
D: TRBD2
DNA: TGTGCCAGCACCCCTACTGGGACTAGCCTCTACGAGCAGTACTTC
CDR3: CASTPTGTSLYEQYF

size: .
V: TRBV3-1
length: 15
J: TRBJ2-7
D: .
DNA: TGTGCCAGCAGCCAAGATAGCGGACAGGAGTCGGAGCAGTACTTC
CDR3: CASSQDSGQESEQYF

size: .
V: TRBV15
length: 13
J: TRBJ2-1
D: .
DNA: TGTGCCACCAGCAACCCCAGTGCGGATGAGCAGTTCTTC
CDR3: CATSNPSADEQFF

size: few
V: TRBV30
length: 13
J: TRBJ1-2
D: .
DNA: TGTGCCTGGAGAAATACCGGGACTCGCGGCTACACCTTC
CDR3: CAWRNTGTRGYTF

size: few
V: TRBV18
length: 12
J: TRBJ1-2
D: .
DNA: TGTGCCAGCTCACCAGAGGTCGGGGGCTACACCTTC
CDR3: CASSPEVGGYTF

size: many
V: TRBV20-1
length: 15
J: TRBJ1-1
D: .
DNA: TGCAGTGCTGACCTTGATGGCAGCGATGCTTCTGAAGCTTTCTTT
CDR3: CSADLDGSDASEAFF

size: few
V: TRBV27
length: 11
J: TRBJ2-1
D: TRBD2
DNA: TGTGCCAGCAGCACGGGACTAGGGGAGTTCTTC
CDR3: CASSTGLGEFF